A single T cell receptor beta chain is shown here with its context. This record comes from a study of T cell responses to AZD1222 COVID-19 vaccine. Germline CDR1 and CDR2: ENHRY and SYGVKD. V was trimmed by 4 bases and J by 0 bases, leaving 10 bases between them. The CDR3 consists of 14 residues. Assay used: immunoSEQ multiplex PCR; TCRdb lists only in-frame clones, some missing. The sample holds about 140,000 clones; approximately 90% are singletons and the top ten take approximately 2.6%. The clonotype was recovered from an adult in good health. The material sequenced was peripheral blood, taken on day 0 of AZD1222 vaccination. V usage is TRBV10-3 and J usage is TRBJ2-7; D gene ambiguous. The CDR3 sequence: CAISAAKSSYEQYF. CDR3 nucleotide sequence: TGTGCCATCAGTGCCGCCAAGAGCTCCTACGAGCAGTACTTC.